A selection of T cell receptor beta chains follows, all from one sample in a study of beta chain features in type 1 diabetes. Sequencing was performed with immunoSEQ multiplex PCR; in TCRdb, only in-frame clones are kept and a portion is missing. The data contain hundreds of thousands of clones, 10% to 15% of them singletons. The sequenced sample consisted of naive CD4+ T cells from blood. The receptors originated from a man aged 18 to 30 with type 1 diabetes. The CDR3 runs from the conserved cysteine through the conserved F or W. D genes are given only for firm matches. A clone size is listed for some rows: how often the clone was seen (once, few, many), or a class if it is expanded.

v_call	j_call	d_call	clone_size	cdr3_nt	cdr3_aa
TRBV7-2	TRBJ2-5	.	.	TGTGCCAGCAGCCCCTCGGGGGCAGGAGGTGTGTGGACCCAGTACTTC	CASSPSGAGGVWTQYF
TRBV7-9	TRBJ2-2	TRBD1	.	TGTGCCAGCAGCCTGGGACAGGGGGGCACCGGGGAGCTGTTTTTT	CASSLGQGGTGELFF
TRBV14	TRBJ2-2	.	.	TGTGCCAGCAGCAAGGGGGTACCCGGGGAGCTGTTTTTT	CASSKGVPGELFF
TRBV27	TRBJ1-5	TRBD1	few	TGTGCCAGCAGTCCGACAGGGCCCCATCAGCCCCAGCATTTT	CASSPTGPHQPQHF
TRBV19	TRBJ2-3	TRBD1	.	TGTGCCAGTAGTACCCCCCAGGACAGGGGGCGGTCAGATACGCAGTATTTT	CASSTPQDRGRSDTQYF
TRBV6-6	TRBJ2-3	.	.	TGTGCCAGCAGTTCCGGGACTGGCGGCACAGATACGCAGTATTTT	CASSSGTGGTDTQYF
TRBV28	TRBJ2-7	.	.	TGTGCCAGCAGTTTAGGTCAGCCAGCCTACGAGCAGTACTTC	CASSLGQPAYEQYF
TRBV30	TRBJ2-1	TRBD2	few	TGTGCCTGGAGGAGTAGCGGGGGGCCCCTATGGCGCAATGAGCAGTTCTTC	CAWRSSGGPLWRNEQFF
TRBV19	TRBJ2-3	.	.	TGTGCCAGTAGCCCGGCGGGGGATACGCAGTATTTT	CASSPAGDTQYF
TRBV30	TRBJ1-1	.	few	TGTGCCTCCACCCGACAGAAGCAGAACACTGAAGCTTTCTTT	CASTRQKQNTEAFF
TRBV6-6	TRBJ2-4	.	.	TGTGCCAGCAGACCCTCGGGTGCGATGGCCAAAAACATTCAGTACTTC	CASRPSGAMAKNIQYF
TRBV4-1	TRBJ1-1	.	.	TGCGCCAGCAGCCACGGGTGGGGGGAGAACACTGAAGCTTTCTTT	CASSHGWGENTEAFF
TRBV9	TRBJ1-3	.	.	TGTGCCAGCAGCCGGGACACAAGCTCTGGAAACACCATATATTTT	CASSRDTSSGNTIYF
TRBV4-1	TRBJ2-1	TRBD2	.	TGCGCCAGCAGCCAAGGGAGTAGCGGGGACTCCTACAATGAGCAGTTCTTC	CASSQGSSGDSYNEQFF
TRBV29-1	TRBJ1-3	.	.	TGCAGCGTTGGCTCCGTGGGCGCAGGAAACACCATATATTTT	CSVGSVGAGNTIYF
TRBV30	TRBJ1-1	.	.	TGTGCCTGGAGTGTAAGGGAGTTCACTGAAGCTTTCTTT	CAWSVREFTEAFF
TRBV30	TRBJ1-1	TRBD1	few	TGTGCCTGGACAGGACAGGGTAACACTGAAGCTTTCTTT	CAWTGQGNTEAFF
TRBV5-1	TRBJ1-1	TRBD1	.	TGCGCCAGCAGCTTAGGTGGTGTCGGACAGGGAGTGCCCCCGTGGAGTGAAGCTTTCTTT	CASSLGGVGQGVPPWSEAFF
TRBV18	TRBJ2-3	.	.	TGTGCCAGCTCTCCCTCCCCCTTCCGGAGCGGCGGCACAGATACGCAGTATTTT	CASSPSPFRSGGTDTQYF
TRBV7-2	TRBJ2-4	.	.	TGTGCCAGCAGCTCCAGTCGCGGGGAGATAGCCAAAAACATTCAGTACTTC	CASSSSRGEIAKNIQYF
TRBV20-1	TRBJ2-1	.	.	TGCAGTGCTCCGAAAAATGAGCAGTTCTTC	CSAPKNEQFF
TRBV7-2	TRBJ1-6	.	few	TGTGCCAGCAGCTTTGCGCAGGGCGGTAATTCACCCCTCCACTTT	CASSFAQGGNSPLHF
TRBV11-3	TRBJ2-7	.	.	TGTGCCAGCAGCTCCGGCCCGACGGGGATGGGCTACGAGCAGTACTTC	CASSSGPTGMGYEQYF
TRBV7-6	TRBJ2-2	TRBD1	.	TGTGCCAGCAGCCCCCGACAGGGGGACGGCGGGGAGCTGTTTTTT	CASSPRQGDGGELFF